A single sample gave rise to the 12 T cell receptor beta chains below, sequenced in a study of OX40 agonist ivuxolimab in advanced cancers. Produced via immunoSEQ multiplex PCR; TCRdb's table is partial and in-frame only. The data hold tens of thousands of clones, with roughly 91% observed a single time. Specimen: CD4+ or CD8+ T cells sorted from blood, collected in a trial of the OX40 agonist ivuxolimab. The receptors shown here come from an adult with an advanced solid tumor such as melanoma, head and neck, liver or kidney cancer.

The V call is TRBV5-1, the J call TRBJ2-1, with 10 nucleotides matching TRBD2. Trimming took 1 base from V and 12 from J; bases not matched to a gene: 13. CDR3 size: 16 residues. Germline-derived CDR1 and CDR2 are SGHRS and YFSETQ. CDR3 DNA sequence: TGCGCCAGCAGCTTGAGCCTAGCGGGGGAACAGATCCCGCAGTTCTTC. Amino acid sequence: CASSLSLAGEQIPQFF.

The rearrangement links TRBV28 to TRBJ2-5; unclear D gene. V lost 4 bases and J 2 bases, leaving 14 bases between the germline ends. Germline loops: CDR1 MDHEN, CDR2 SYDVKM. This CDR3 is 15 amino acids long. The CDR3 here is CASSSVPRTQETQYF. In DNA form, the CDR3 reads TGTGCCAGCAGTTCGGTCCCAAGGACGCAAGAGACCCAGTACTTC.

V and J are TRBV19 and TRBJ1-3, with 7 bases that match TRBD1. The CDR3 length is 16 residues. V gave up 4 bases and J gave up 1 base; unmatched junction bases: 7. CDR1 and CDR2 from the germline V gene are LNHDA and SQIVND (reference sequence). CDR3 sequence (DNA): TGTGCCAGTAGTACCGGACAGGTAGTTTCTGGAAACACCATATATTTT. Encoded protein: CASSTGQVVSGNTIYF.

This rearrangement joins TRBV27 to TRBJ2-3; D is undetermined. V shed 0 bases and J shed 7 bases, with 5 bases lying between them. The CDR3 consists of 12 residues. Per germline, CDR1 MNHEY and CDR2 SMNVEV (reference sequence). CDR3 coding DNA: TGTGCCAGCAGTTTATCCCGGAATACGCAGTATTTT. It encodes CASSLSRNTQYF.

V and J are TRBV5-4 and TRBJ2-1, with 7 positions matching TRBD2. The CDR3 sequence is 19 residues long. Germline assignment: CDR1 SGHNT and CDR2 YYREEE (reference sequence). The V segment lost 2 bases and the J segment 0 bases; nucleotides outside the gene matches: 14. The CDR3 region is CASSLGSGGRLGSYNEQFF. The DNA for the CDR3 is TGTGCCAGCAGCTTAGGATCCGGGGGGAGGCTTGGCTCCTACAATGAGCAGTTCTTC.

The rearrangement links TRBV5-1 to TRBJ1-5; D unclear. The V gene's germline CDR1 is SGHRS and CDR2 YFSETQ. This CDR3 is built from 15 residues. Trimming removed 5 bases from V and 4 bases from J, with 16 bases in between. Written as DNA, the CDR3 is TGCGCCAGCAGGCTTTCGGCGGCCGAAAATCAGCCCCAGCATTTT. This codes for CASRLSAAENQPQHF.

This clone was detected only once. The genes are TRBV7-9 and TRBJ1-1; no clear D gene. Germline V gene lookup returns CDR1 SEHNR and CDR2 FQNEAQ (reference sequence). V was shortened by 1 base and J by 9 bases, with 9 bases between the two germline ends. There are 12 residues in the CDR3. CDR3 loop: CASSLEAKKAFF. CDR3 DNA sequence: TGTGCCAGCAGCTTAGAGGCGAAGAAAGCTTTCTTT.

The chain uses TRBV9 and TRBJ1-2; D unresolved. The CDR3 is made up of 13 amino acids. V gave up 0 bases and J gave up 8 bases, with 11 bases separating them. The germline V gene encodes CDR1 SGDLS and CDR2 YYNGEE. CDR3 sequence (DNA): TGTGCCAGCAGCGTAGGTGGTCCGGGGGGCTACACCTTC. Its translation: CASSVGGPGGYTF.

The chain couples TRBV5-1 to TRBJ2-5, with 9 bases aligning to TRBD1. The DNA matches TRBJ2-7 better at its end, which makes the J call doubtful. The CDR3 length is 14 residues. The V gene's germline CDR1 is SGHRS and CDR2 YFSETQ. In DNA form, the CDR3 reads TGCGCCAGCAGTCCCGGACAGGGGTTCTACGAGCAGTACTTC. Amino acids: CASSPGQGFYEQYF.

The chain is built from TRBV5-4 and TRBJ1-2; tentative D call: TRBD1 (5 bases). The germline V gene has CDR1 SGHNT and CDR2 YYREEE (reference sequence). V lost 0 bases and J 4 bases, leaving 13 bases between the germline ends. This CDR3 comprises 15 residues. The CDR3 region has the DNA TGTGCCAGCAGCTTGGAGGGACCCCCTACCTATGGCTACACCTTC. The encoded protein is CASSLEGPPTYGYTF. The whole variable domain, remainder taken from reference TRBV5-4 and TRBJ1-2, is ETGVTQSPTHLIKTRGQQVTLRCSSQSGHNTVSWYQQALGQGPQFIFQYYREEENGRGNFPPRFSGLQFPNYSSELNVNALELDDSALYLCASSLEGPPTYGYTFGSGTRLTVV.

The chain combines TRBV7-2 with TRBJ2-1; no clear D. The V gene lost 4 bases and the J gene lost 5 bases, with 15 bases spanning the gap. CDR3 size: 15 residues. Germline CDR1 SGHTA, CDR2 FQGNSA. CDR3 DNA sequence: TGTGCCAGCAGCTGGCGTTCGGGCGTAAACAATGAGCAGTTCTTC. It yields the protein CASSWRSGVNNEQFF.

The V call is TRBV11-2, the J call TRBJ2-1; 11 nucleotides agree with TRBD2. The CDR3 contains 15 residues. CDR1 is SGHAT and CDR2 is FQNNGV in the germline V gene. Trimming cost V 2 bases and J 7 bases; bases outside gene matches: 4. The CDR3 coding sequence is TGTGCCAGCAGCTTACGACTAGCGGGAAGGAATGAGCAGTTCTTC. Protein product: CASSLRLAGRNEQFF.